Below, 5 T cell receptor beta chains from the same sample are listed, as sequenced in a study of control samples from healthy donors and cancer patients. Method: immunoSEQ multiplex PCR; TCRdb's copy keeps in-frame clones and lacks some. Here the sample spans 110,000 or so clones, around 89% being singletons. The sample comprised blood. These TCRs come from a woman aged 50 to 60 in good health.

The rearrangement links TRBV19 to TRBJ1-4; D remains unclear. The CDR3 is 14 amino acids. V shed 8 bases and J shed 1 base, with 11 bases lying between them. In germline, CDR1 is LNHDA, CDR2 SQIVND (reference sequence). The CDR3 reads CASGRERTNEKLFF. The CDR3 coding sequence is TGTGCCAGTGGGAGGGAGCGAACTAATGAAAAACTGTTTTTT.

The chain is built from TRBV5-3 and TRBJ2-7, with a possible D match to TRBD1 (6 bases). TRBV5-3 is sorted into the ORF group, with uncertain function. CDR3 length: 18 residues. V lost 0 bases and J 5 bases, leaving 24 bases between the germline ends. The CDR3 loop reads CARSLEGRGRSVPHEQYF. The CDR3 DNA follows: TGTGCCAGAAGCTTGGAAGGCAGGGGAAGAAGTGTTCCCCACGAGCAGTACTTC.

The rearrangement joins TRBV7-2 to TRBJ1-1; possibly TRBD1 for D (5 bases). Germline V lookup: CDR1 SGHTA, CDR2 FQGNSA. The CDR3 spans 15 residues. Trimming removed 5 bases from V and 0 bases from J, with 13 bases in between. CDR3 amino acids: CASSQQGVMNTEAFF. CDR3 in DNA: TGTGCCAGCAGCCAGCAGGGAGTAATGAACACTGAAGCTTTCTTT.

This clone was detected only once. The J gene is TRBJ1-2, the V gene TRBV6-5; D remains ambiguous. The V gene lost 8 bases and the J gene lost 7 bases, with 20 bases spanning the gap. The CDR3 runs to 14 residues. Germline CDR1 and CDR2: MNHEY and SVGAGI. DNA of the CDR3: TGTGCCAGCCTTCAGCCGGGAACTGGTCGTGGCTACACCTTC. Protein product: CASLQPGTGRGYTF.

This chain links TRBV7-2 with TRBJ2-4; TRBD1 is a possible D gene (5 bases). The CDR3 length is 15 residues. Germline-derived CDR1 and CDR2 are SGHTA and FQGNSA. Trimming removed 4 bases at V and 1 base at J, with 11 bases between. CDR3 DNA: TGTGCCAGCAGCTCGCAAGGGGTGGCCAAAAACATTCAGTACTTC. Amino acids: CASSSQGVAKNIQYF.